One sample yielded the 16 T cell receptor beta chains listed below, sequenced in a study of T cells in Graves' hyperthyroidism and ophthalmopathy. Researchers amplified the TCR beta CDR3 regions from RNA transcripts. An initial round of RT-PCR targeting the TCR CDR3 relied on the HTBI primer set. TCRdb passed the multiplex PCR reads through MiXCR, listing each CDR3 protein once. The data hold 500,000 to 750,000 distinct CDR3 sequences, with 12% to 15% observed a single time. The sequenced sample was blood. These receptors all come from a woman younger than 35 with Graves' ophthalmopathy.

This clonotype was seen repeatedly, ten times or more. V usage is TRBV7-2 and J usage is TRBJ2-1; 11 bases are a match to TRBD1. CDR3 length equals 17 residues. V trimming: 0 bases; J trimming: 5 bases; junction bases outside the gene matches: 6. Per the germline V gene, CDR1 is SGHTA and CDR2 is FQGNSA. CDR3: CASSLATGQGVNNEQFF. CDR3 in DNA: TGTGCCAGCAGCTTAGCGACGGGACAGGGGGTGAACAATGAGCAGTTCTTC.

This chain connects TRBV6-6 to TRBJ2-7, with D unresolved. This CDR3 has 13 residues. The germline gives CDR1 MNHNY, CDR2 SVGAGI (reference sequence). Trimming cost V 0 bases and J 7 bases, with 10 bases left between them. CDR3 coding DNA: TGTGCCAGCAGTTACTCTGGGCTAGGGGAGCAGTACTTC. It specifies CASSYSGLGEQYF.

This clonotype was observed many times. The chain recombines TRBV11-3 with TRBJ2-5; possibly TRBD2 for D (7 bases). V was trimmed by 4 bases and J by 0 bases, leaving 9 bases between them. CDR1 is SGHNT and CDR2 is YENEEA in the germline V gene. This CDR3 has 14 amino acids. For the CDR3, the DNA is TGTGCCAGCAGCTCGGGGGGCTACCAAGAGACCCAGTACTTC. Amino acid sequence: CASSSGGYQETQYF.

In this sample, this clonotype turned up many times. The chain recombines TRBV30 with TRBJ1-3; D is ambiguous. This CDR3 comprises 13 residues. V lost 3 bases to trimming and J lost 0 bases, with 6 bases between them. The germline CDR1 and CDR2 sequences are GTSNPN and SVGIG (reference sequence). The CDR3 protein is CAWSQSSGNTIYF. CDR3 in DNA: TGTGCCTGGAGCCAAAGCTCTGGAAACACCATATATTTT.

This clonotype has ten or more counts. The rearrangement joins TRBV28 to TRBJ2-5, with D unresolved. There are 14 residues in the CDR3. From germline, CDR1 is MDHEN and CDR2 SYDVKM. V was pared by 8 bases and J by 5 bases, with 18 bases between. The CDR3 loop reads CASQFGWQLETQYF. The CDR3 coding sequence is TGTGCCAGCCAGTTTGGGTGGCAGCTGGAGACCCAGTACTTC.

This clonotype was observed many times. Mismatch with germline at one junction end may stem from a read error. The chain carries TRBV15 and TRBJ2-7, with TRBD2 as a possible D gene (6 bases). The CDR3 spans 15 residues. In germline, CDR1 is LNHNV, CDR2 YYDKDF (reference sequence). The CDR3 spells CATSRAGTFSDEQYF. The CDR3 nucleotides are TGTGCCACCAGCAGAGCCGGGACTTTCTCCGACGAGCAGTACTTC.

The chain employs TRBV5-6 and TRBJ1-2; the match to TRBD1 covers 8 bases. The CDR3 spans 16 residues. Germline V gene lookup returns CDR1 SGHDT and CDR2 YYEEEE. The junction had 11 bases not matched to a gene; V was cut back by 7 bases and J by 0 bases. This CDR3 is CASRKAGGLANYGYTF. CDR3 nucleotides: TGTGCCAGCCGCAAGGCAGGGGGCCTAGCTAACTATGGCTACACCTTC.

This clonotype was observed many times. The chain joins TRBV12-5 to TRBJ1-5, with 8 nucleotides matching TRBD1. The CDR3 is 16 amino acids. The ends lost 5 bases at V and 6 bases at J; junction bases unmatched: 12. Germline values: CDR1 LGHNT, CDR2 FRNRAP. The CDR3 reads CASGPLTGVKIQPQHF. CDR3 DNA: TGTGCTAGTGGTCCGCTGACAGGGGTAAAAATTCAGCCCCAGCATTTT.

The CDR3 here is CASSPLTTDTQYF. CDR3 DNA sequence: TGTGCCAGCAGCCCCTTAACCACAGATACGCAGTATTTT. The V gene is TRBV28, the J gene TRBJ2-3; D is unclear. Germline CDR1 reads MDHEN; CDR2 reads SYDVKM. Trimming left V 6 bases short and J 2 bases short, with 9 bases between. There are 13 residues in the CDR3. Based on the CDR3 plus reference TRBV28 and TRBJ2-3, the full variable domain is DVKVTQSSRYLVKRTGEKVFLECVQDMDHENMFWYRQDPGLGLRLIYFSYDVKMKEKGDIPEGYSVSREKKERFSLILESASTNQTSMYLCASSPLTTDTQYFGPGTRLTVL.

The chain combines TRBV7-9 with TRBJ2-6; TRBD1 matches 10 bases. Germline V gene sequence: CDR1 SEHNR, CDR2 FQNEAQ (reference sequence). The CDR3 loop spans 18 amino acids. The V segment lost 5 bases and the J segment 0 bases; nucleotides outside the gene matches: 7. The CDR3: CASSPQTGGSSGANVLTF. The CDR3 DNA reads as TGTGCCAGCAGCCCCCAGACAGGGGGCTCCTCTGGGGCCAACGTCCTGACTTTC.

The chain uses TRBV25-1 and TRBJ2-1, with TRBD2 identical over 14 bases. Germline CDR1 and CDR2: MGHDK and SYGVNS. Unmatched junction bases numbered 5, after V lost 4 bases and J lost 6 bases. The CDR3 sequence is 16 residues long. The CDR3 DNA reads as TGTGCCAGCAGTGTGCCCGGGACTAGCGGGAGCAATGAGCAGTTCTTC. Protein product: CASSVPGTSGSNEQFF.

The chain carries TRBV5-6 and TRBJ2-3; D gene unclear. The V gene lost 3 bases and the J gene lost 1 base, with 9 bases spanning the gap. Germline CDR1 SGHDT, CDR2 YYEEEE. The CDR3 has 14 amino acids. The CDR3 is CASSSTRGTDTQYF. CDR3 bases: TGTGCCAGCAGCTCAACCCGAGGCACAGATACGCAGTATTTT.

Remarks on this clonotype: Mismatch with germline at one junction end may stem from a read error. The chain uses TRBV27 and TRBJ2-1; 9 bases line up with TRBD1. Looked up from germline, CDR1 is MNHEY and CDR2 is SMNVEV (reference sequence). CDR3 length: 17 amino acids. CDR3: CAGSRLTGQGRGNEQFF. For the CDR3, the DNA is TGTGCCGGCAGCCGCTTAACAGGACAGGGGAGGGGCAATGAGCAGTTCTTC.

The chain combines TRBV7-2 with TRBJ2-2; TRBD2 matches at 10 bases. Germline V gene sequence: CDR1 SGHTA, CDR2 FQGNSA. The CDR3 has 16 residues. V shed 5 bases, J shed 7 bases, and the junction held 10 bases outside the gene matches. CDR3 coding DNA: TGTGCCAGCAGCCGTGGGCTAGCGGGAGAGGTCGGGGAGCTGTTTTTT. Translation: CASSRGLAGEVGELFF.

The V gene is TRBV20-1, the J gene TRBJ1-4; D is possibly TRBD1 (6 bases). Trimming stripped 3 bases from V and 10 bases from J, with 18 bases between. Germline CDR1 reads DFQATT; CDR2 reads SNEGSKA (reference sequence). The CDR3 spans 14 residues. CDR3: CSARANRETGKLFF. CDR3 nucleotides: TGCAGTGCTAGGGCCAACAGGGAGACCGGAAAACTGTTTTTT.

This clonotype appeared many times. This chain connects TRBV2 to TRBJ2-7; maybe TRBD2 (6 bases). Germline assignment: CDR1 SNHLY and CDR2 FYNNEI. Trimming removed 4 bases at V and 1 base at J, with 11 bases between. This CDR3 comprises 14 residues. The DNA for the CDR3 is TGTGCCAGCAGTGGGCAGGGAGGTTCCTACGAGCAGTACTTC. It translates to CASSGQGGSYEQYF. The full variable domain, its missing parts supplied by reference TRBV2 and TRBJ2-7, is EPEVTQTPSHQVTQMGQEVILRCVPISNHLYFYWYRQILGQKVEFLVSFYNNEISEKSEIFDDQFSVERPDGSNFTLKIRSTKLEDSAMYFCASSGQGGSYEQYFGPGTRLTVT.